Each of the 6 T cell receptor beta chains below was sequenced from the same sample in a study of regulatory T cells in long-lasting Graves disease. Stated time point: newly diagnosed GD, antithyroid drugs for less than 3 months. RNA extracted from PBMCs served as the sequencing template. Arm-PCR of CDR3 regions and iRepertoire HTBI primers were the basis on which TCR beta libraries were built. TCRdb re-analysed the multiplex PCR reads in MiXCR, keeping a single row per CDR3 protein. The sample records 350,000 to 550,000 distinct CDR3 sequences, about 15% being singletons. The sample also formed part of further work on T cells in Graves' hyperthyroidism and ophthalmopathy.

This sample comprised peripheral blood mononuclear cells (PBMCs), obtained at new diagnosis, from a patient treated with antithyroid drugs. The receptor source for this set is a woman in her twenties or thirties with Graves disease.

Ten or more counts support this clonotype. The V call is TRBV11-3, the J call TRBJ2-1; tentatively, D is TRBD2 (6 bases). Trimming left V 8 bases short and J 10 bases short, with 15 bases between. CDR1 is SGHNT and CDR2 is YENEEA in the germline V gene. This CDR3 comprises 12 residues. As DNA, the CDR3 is TGTGCCAGCTCTCTGCGGGGCGGGGAGCAGTTCTTC. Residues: CASSLRGGEQFF.

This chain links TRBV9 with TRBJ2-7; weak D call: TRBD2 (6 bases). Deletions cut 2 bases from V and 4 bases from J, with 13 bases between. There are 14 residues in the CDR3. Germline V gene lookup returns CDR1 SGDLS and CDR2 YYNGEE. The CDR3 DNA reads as TGTGCCAGCAGCGTTCGCGGGATTGGGTACGAGCAGTACTTC. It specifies CASSVRGIGYEQYF.

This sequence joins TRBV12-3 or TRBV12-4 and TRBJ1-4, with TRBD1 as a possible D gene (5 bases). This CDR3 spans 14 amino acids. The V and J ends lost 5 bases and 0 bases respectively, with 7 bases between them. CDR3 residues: CASSTGSTNEKLFF. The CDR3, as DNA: TGTGCCAGCAGTACAGGATCAACTAATGAAAAACTGTTTTTT.

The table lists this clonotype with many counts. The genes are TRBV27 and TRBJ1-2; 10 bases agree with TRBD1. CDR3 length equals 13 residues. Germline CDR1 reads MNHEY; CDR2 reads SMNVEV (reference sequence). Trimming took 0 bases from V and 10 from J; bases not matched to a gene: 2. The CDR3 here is CASSLSGQGDYTF. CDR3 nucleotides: TGTGCCAGCAGTTTATCCGGACAGGGGGACTACACCTTC.

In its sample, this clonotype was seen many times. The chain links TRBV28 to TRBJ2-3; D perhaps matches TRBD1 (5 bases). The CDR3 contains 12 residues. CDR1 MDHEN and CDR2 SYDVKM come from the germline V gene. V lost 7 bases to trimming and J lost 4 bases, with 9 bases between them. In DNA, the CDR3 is TGTGCCAGCAAGGTGGGGCCAGATACGCAGTATTTT. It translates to CASKVGPDTQYF.

CDR3 coding DNA: TGCAGTGCTAGAGACCTACTAGCGGGAGAGAGGGATACGCAGTATTTT. Protein: CSARDLLAGERDTQYF. The gene calls are TRBV20-1 and TRBJ2-3; 11 bases agree with TRBD2. This CDR3 is built from 16 residues. V lost 0 bases and J lost 6; bases outside the gene matches: 8. Germline V gene data show CDR1 as DFQATT and CDR2 as SNEGSKA (reference sequence).